This TCR beta chain is drawn from a study of blood T cell repertoires in COVID-19. The CDR3 extends over 15 amino acids. Trimming took 3 bases from V and 4 from J; bases not matched to a gene: 8. CDR1 and CDR2 (germline): MDHEN, SYDVKM. This clone was seen only once. Categorization into cohorts depended on clinical history that participants reported. Per the study methods: Reference gene primers were amplified, and this amplification served to estimate nucleated cell counts. Assay: immunoSEQ multiplex PCR; the TCRdb copy retains only in-frame clones and omits some. The V and J calls and clone size come from that table; D and trimming were worked out from the DNA. The sample yields some 300,000 clones, about 90% seen once.

Sequencing was carried out using PBMCs or T cells enriched from blood (not recorded which). V usage is TRBV28 and J usage is TRBJ1-2; 7 bases align to TRBD1. The clonotype comes from a woman under 40 who had recovered from COVID-19. CDR3 region: CASSFSQGGFYGYTF. In nucleotides, the CDR3 is TGTGCCAGCAGTTTTTCCCAGGGGGGATTCTATGGCTACACCTTC.